One and the same sample provided the 29 T cell receptor beta chains below, sequenced in a study of blood T cell repertoires in COVID-19. Generated by immunoSEQ multiplex PCR, the TCRdb table keeps only in-frame clones and is missing some. The profile shows 170,000 or so clones, 85% to 95% of them singletons. The specimen was peripheral blood. These receptors came from a man over 45 with acute or convalescent COVID-19.

V and J are TRBV9 and TRBJ2-7, with a tentative D call TRBD1 (6 bases). This CDR3 is built from 14 residues. Germline loops: CDR1 SGDLS, CDR2 YYNGEE. Trimming stripped 0 bases from V and 3 bases from J, with 10 bases between. The CDR3 sequence: CASSVGGPNYEQYF. The CDR3 nucleotides are TGTGCCAGCAGCGTAGGGGGGCCGAACTACGAGCAGTACTTC.

The gene calls are TRBV27 and TRBJ1-1, with D unresolved. Germline V gives CDR1 MNHEY, CDR2 SMNVEV (reference sequence). V was trimmed by 10 bases and J by 2 bases, leaving 14 bases between them. The CDR3 runs to 13 residues. Here the CDR3 reads CATGGHLNTEAFF. As DNA, the CDR3 is TGTGCCACCGGCGGGCATCTAAACACTGAAGCTTTCTTT.

The chain recombines TRBV11-2 with TRBJ1-5; possibly TRBD1 for D (5 bases). The CDR3 has 13 amino acids. Germline assignment: CDR1 SGHAT and CDR2 FQNNGV. V shed 2 bases and J shed 4 bases, with 6 bases lying between them. CDR3 loop: CASSLSGNQPQHF. The DNA for the CDR3 is TGTGCCAGCAGCTTATCAGGGAATCAGCCCCAGCATTTT.

The rearrangement joins TRBV9 to TRBJ1-6; D gene uncertain. Deletions cut 1 base from V and 0 bases from J, with 8 bases between. Germline V gene data show CDR1 as SGDLS and CDR2 as YYNGEE. This CDR3 contains 16 residues. In DNA form, the CDR3 reads TGTGCCAGCAGCGTAAAAAGTAGCTCCTATAATTCACCCCTCCACTTT. This sequence encodes CASSVKSSSYNSPLHF.

V and J are TRBV2 and TRBJ2-1; TRBD1 aligns across 7 bases. This CDR3 is 14 amino acids long. In germline, CDR1 is SNHLY, CDR2 FYNNEI. Trimming cost V 5 bases and J 9 bases; bases outside gene matches: 10. This CDR3 reads CASSPDRERTEQFF. The CDR3 DNA is TGTGCCAGCAGTCCCGACAGGGAGAGGACTGAGCAGTTCTTC.

The chain couples TRBV24-1 to TRBJ2-2; no reliable D call. From germline, CDR1 is KGHDR and CDR2 SFDVKD. The length of the CDR3 is 16 residues. The germline V and J ends were trimmed by 7 bases and 7 bases, with 21 bases remaining between them. CDR3 residues: CATSSQPWQNGGELFF. For the CDR3, the DNA is TGTGCCACCAGCTCTCAACCTTGGCAGAATGGCGGGGAGCTGTTTTTT.

The rearrangement joins TRBV7-2 to TRBJ2-5; 8 bases map to TRBD2. This CDR3 is 15 amino acids long. Germline V lookup: CDR1 SGHTA, CDR2 FQGNSA. With 5 bases clipped from V and 5 bases from J, the junction kept 10 bases outside the gene matches. CDR3 in DNA: TGTGCCAGCAGCGTCTCAGCGGGAGCAGGGGAGACCCAGTACTTC. This translates into CASSVSAGAGETQYF.

The chain recombines TRBV28 with TRBJ1-4, with a possible D match to TRBD1 (5 bases). The CDR3 has 12 residues. The germline gives CDR1 MDHEN, CDR2 SYDVKM. V lost 8 bases to trimming and J lost 7 bases, with 11 bases between them. The CDR3 bases are TGTGCCAGCGGGGGGTCCGGTGAAAAACTGTTTTTT. Residues: CASGGSGEKLFF.

The chain links TRBV11-2 to TRBJ1-1; D is unclear. The CDR3 covers 16 residues. Trimming took off 1 base at V and 0 bases at J, with 12 bases between the two ends. CDR1 SGHAT and CDR2 FQNNGV come from the germline V gene. The CDR3 reads CASSLGSREVNTEAFF. In DNA form, the CDR3 reads TGTGCCAGCAGCTTAGGTTCCCGGGAAGTGAACACTGAAGCTTTCTTT.

The V call is TRBV29-1, the J call TRBJ2-1, with 9 bases that match TRBD1. The V and J ends lost 7 bases and 2 bases, in that order; junction bases with no gene match: 3. This CDR3 spans 13 amino acids. Germline-derived CDR1 and CDR2 are SQVTM and ANQGSEA. This CDR3 reads CSARQGAYNEQFF. CDR3 nucleotide sequence: TGCAGCGCCCGACAGGGGGCCTACAATGAGCAGTTCTTC.

This chain uses TRBV19 with TRBJ2-3; possibly TRBD2 for D (6 bases). The CDR3 has 17 residues. Trimming removed 5 bases at V and 8 bases at J, with 26 bases between. Germline loops: CDR1 LNHDA, CDR2 SQIVND (reference sequence). The CDR3 loop reads CASSSSSAGRLAGTQYF. The CDR3 DNA sequence: TGTGCCAGTAGTTCGTCGTCGGCGGGGAGATTGGCGGGTACGCAGTATTTT. Based on the CDR3 plus reference TRBV19 and TRBJ2-3, the full variable domain is DGGITQSPKYLFRKEGQNVTLSCEQNLNHDAMYWYRQDPGQGLRLIYYSQIVNDFQKGDIAEGYSVSREKKESFPLTVTSAQKNPTAFYLCASSSSSAGRLAGTQYFGPGTRLTVL.

J is TRBJ2-1 and V is TRBV11-3; D gene ambiguous. V shed 3 bases and J shed 4 bases, with 13 bases lying between them. The CDR3 is 15 amino acids. From germline, CDR1 is SGHNT and CDR2 YENEEA. As DNA, the CDR3 is TGTGCCAGCAGCTTCGACACCGGCCCTTACAATGAGCAGTTCTTC. Translated, it gives CASSFDTGPYNEQFF.

The chain recombines TRBV19 with TRBJ1-1; 8 bases are a match to TRBD1. The germline CDR1 and CDR2 sequences are LNHDA and SQIVND (reference sequence). With 5 bases clipped from V and 0 bases from J, the junction kept 8 bases outside the gene matches. This CDR3 is built from 16 residues. CDR3: CASSVRDRSLNTEAFF. Here the CDR3 DNA reads TGTGCCAGTAGTGTCCGGGACAGGAGCCTGAACACTGAAGCTTTCTTT. Filled out from reference TRBV19 and TRBJ1-1, the complete variable domain reads DGGITQSPKYLFRKEGQNVTLSCEQNLNHDAMYWYRQDPGQGLRLIYYSQIVNDFQKGDIAEGYSVSREKKESFPLTVTSAQKNPTAFYLCASSVRDRSLNTEAFFGQGTRLTVV.

The V call is TRBV7-9, the J call TRBJ1-2; 10 bases agree with TRBD1. Germline CDR1 SEHNR, CDR2 FQNEAQ (reference sequence). The J segment lost 1 base and the V segment lost 5 bases, leaving 7 bases of the junction unmatched. CDR3 size: 16 residues. CDR3 nucleotide sequence: TGTGCCAGCAGCCAGAGCGGACAGGGGGTTAACTATGGCTACACCTTC. Protein product: CASSQSGQGVNYGYTF.

The genes are TRBV19 and TRBJ1-6; a weak D match, TRBD1 (6 bases). Germline values: CDR1 LNHDA, CDR2 SQIVND (reference sequence). The CDR3 has 16 residues. The V gene lost 5 bases and the J gene lost 0 bases, with 11 bases spanning the gap. As DNA, the CDR3 is TGTGCCAGTAGTGGTGACAGGATCTCCTATAATTCACCCCTCCACTTT. This codes for CASSGDRISYNSPLHF.

This chain's CDR3 is CASSDRGRADTQYF. CDR3 DNA: TGTGCCAGCAGCGACAGGGGGAGAGCAGATACGCAGTATTTT. The chain joins TRBV27 to TRBJ2-3; 9 nucleotides match TRBD1. Trimming at V came to 6 bases and at J to 4 bases, leaving 5 bases not matched to a gene. Germline V gives CDR1 MNHEY, CDR2 SMNVEV (reference sequence). The CDR3 is made up of 14 amino acids.

The gene calls are TRBV2 and TRBJ1-1, with 8 bases aligning to TRBD1. With V trimmed by 5 bases and J by 10 bases, 21 bases remained unmatched. Germline V gene data show CDR1 as SNHLY and CDR2 as FYNNEI. The CDR3 totals 17 residues. CDR3 nucleotides: TGTGCCAGCAGTCTCCCCGTGGATTTAGGACAGGGCCCTGGAGCTTTCTTT. Its protein product is CASSLPVDLGQGPGAFF.

The V and J genes are TRBV7-8 and TRBJ2-3, with 8 bases identical to TRBD2. Germline CDR1 is SGHVS and CDR2 is FQNEAQ. CDR3 length: 18 amino acids. Trimming took 1 base from V and 1 from J; bases not matched to a gene: 10. CDR3 DNA sequence: TGTGCCAGCAGCTTAGTCCGGCCTAGCGGGTCCCGCACAGATACGCAGTATTTT. Protein sequence: CASSLVRPSGSRTDTQYF.

This sequence joins TRBV7-9 and TRBJ2-3; 8 positions agree with TRBD2. Germline CDR1 SEHNR, CDR2 FQNEAQ (reference sequence). J was trimmed by 0 bases and V by 5 bases; bases with no gene match: 10. CDR3 length: 17 amino acids. In DNA, the CDR3 is TGTGCCAGCAGCCTGGTCCGGGGACTAGGAAGCACAGATACGCAGTATTTT. Translating gives CASSLVRGLGSTDTQYF.

The rearrangement uses TRBV3-1 (or the pseudogene TRBV3-2) and TRBJ1-5; D gene uncertain. Trimming took 2 bases from V and 1 from J, leaving 9 bases between them. The CDR3 extends over 15 amino acids. CDR1 is LGHDT, CDR2 YNNKEL, per germline (reference sequence). The chain's CDR3 is CASSQTGLSNQPQHF. CDR3 nucleotide sequence: TGTGCCAGCAGCCAAACGGGGTTGAGCAATCAGCCCCAGCATTTT.

V and J are TRBV2 and TRBJ1-4; D uncertain. Germline V gene sequence: CDR1 SNHLY, CDR2 FYNNEI. V was cut by 10 bases and J by 8 bases, with 17 bases left in between. CDR3 length equals 13 residues. This CDR3 is CATTGELSEKLFF. CDR3 in DNA: TGTGCCACCACCGGAGAGCTTTCCGAAAAACTGTTTTTT. Looking up the rest from reference TRBV2 and TRBJ1-4 gives the full variable domain: EPEVTQTPSHQVTQMGQEVILRCVPISNHLYFYWYRQILGQKVEFLVSFYNNEISEKSEIFDDQFSVERPDGSNFTLKIRSTKLEDSAMYFCATTGELSEKLFFGSGTQLSVL.

The chain is built from TRBV5-4 and TRBJ2-7, with 8 bases lining up with TRBD2. This CDR3 comprises 16 residues. Looked up from germline, CDR1 is SGHNT and CDR2 is YYREEE (reference sequence). J was trimmed by 3 bases and V by 4 bases; bases with no gene match: 12. The CDR3 region has the DNA TGTGCCAGCAGCACGGGGGTCACTAGCGGAAGCTACGAGCAGTACTTC. It encodes CASSTGVTSGSYEQYF.

V gene TRBV6-5 combines with J gene TRBJ2-7; 12 bases agree with TRBD1. The trim removed 5 bases at V and 4 bases at J, leaving 3 bases unmatched. This CDR3 is 14 amino acids long. Per the germline V gene, CDR1 is MNHEY and CDR2 is SVGAGI. The CDR3 DNA reads as TGTGCCAGCAGTAGGGACAGGGGGCTTTACGAGCAGTACTTC. Translated, it gives CASSRDRGLYEQYF.

The rearrangement links TRBV7-9 to TRBJ2-5; D might be TRBD2 (6 bases). CDR1 is SEHNR, CDR2 FQNEAQ, per germline (reference sequence). CDR3 size: 15 residues. V was shortened by 1 base and J by 3 bases, with 12 bases between the two germline ends. CDR3 protein: CASSLEAGREETQYF. CDR3 DNA: TGTGCCAGCAGCTTAGAGGCGGGGCGGGAAGAGACCCAGTACTTC.

The chain has TRBV24-1 and TRBJ2-1, with a possible D match to TRBD2 (5 bases). Germline V gene sequence: CDR1 KGHDR, CDR2 SFDVKD. Trimming stripped 2 bases from V and 2 bases from J, with 6 bases between. The CDR3 runs 14 residues. CDR3 region: CATSDSGAYNEQFF. The CDR3 coding sequence is TGTGCCACCAGTGATTCCGGGGCCTACAATGAGCAGTTCTTC.

V gene TRBV5-1 combines with J gene TRBJ2-3, with 13 bases lining up with TRBD2. The CDR3 totals 18 residues. Germline CDR1 SGHRS, CDR2 YFSETQ. V was clipped by 4 bases and J by 1 base; unmatched bases: 9. CDR3 coding DNA: TGCGCCAGCAGCCCCGGGACTAGCGGGATTATGGGCACAGATACGCAGTATTTT. It specifies CASSPGTSGIMGTDTQYF. Complete variable domain (other parts from reference TRBV5-1 and TRBJ2-3): KAGVTQTPRYLIKTRGQQVTLSCSPISGHRSVSWYQQTPGQGLQFLFEYFSETQRNKGNFPGRFSGRQFSNSRSEMNVSTLELGDSALYLCASSPGTSGIMGTDTQYFGPGTRLTVL.

CDR3 sequence: CASSLARLAGGPGELFF. CDR3 DNA sequence: TGTGCCAGCAGCTTAGCCCGACTAGCGGGGGGTCCCGGGGAGCTGTTTTTT. The chain has TRBV11-2 and TRBJ2-2, with 13 bases identical to TRBD2. The V gene's germline CDR1 is SGHAT and CDR2 FQNNGV. CDR3 length equals 17 residues. Germline trimming cut 1 base from V and 6 bases from J; bases unmatched to any gene: 5.

This chain joins TRBV12-3 or TRBV12-4 and TRBJ2-3, with a tentative D call TRBD1 (7 bases). V lost 6 bases, J lost 13 bases, and 17 bases lay in between. The CDR3 has 12 amino acids. Here the CDR3 reads CASSLNSRGEYF. The DNA for the CDR3 is TGTGCCAGCAGCCTCAATAGCAGGGGGGAGTATTTT.

This chain links TRBV10-3 with TRBJ1-3; 9 positions agree with TRBD1. This CDR3 has 15 amino acids. After removal of 8 bases from V and 4 bases from J, the junction contained 9 bases not matched to a gene. Germline CDR1 is ENHRY and CDR2 is SYGVKD. The DNA for the CDR3 is TGTGCCATCGCACTGGGGACAGGGTCAGGAAACACCATATATTTT. Translated, it gives CAIALGTGSGNTIYF.